The next 23 T cell receptor beta chains were all read from a single sample in a study of identical twins. TCRdb ran MiXCR on the 5' RACE reads and lists one entry per CDR3 protein. The table includes about 240,000 distinct CDR3 sequences, over 9.5% detected once. The sample taken for sequencing was memory T cells sorted from blood. These receptor sequences come from a man between 50 and 59 years old in good health.

This clonotype was counted ten times or more. The rearrangement links TRBV7-8 to TRBJ2-7, with D perhaps matching TRBD2 (6 bases). From germline, CDR1 is SGHVS and CDR2 FQNEAQ. Between the trimmed V and J ends, which lost 6 bases and 3 bases, there was a span of 12 bases. The length of the CDR3 is 13 residues. CDR3 residues: CASSPGLYYEQYF. The CDR3 DNA sequence: TGTGCCAGCAGTCCGGGACTTTACTACGAGCAGTACTTC.

This clonotype has ten or more counts. The J gene is TRBJ2-3, the V gene TRBV20-1; TRBD2 matches at 13 bases. The CDR3 has 20 amino acids. Germline CDR1 DFQATT, CDR2 SNEGSKA (reference sequence). Germline trimming cut 3 bases from V and 2 bases from J; bases unmatched to any gene: 17. The CDR3 nucleotides read TGCAGTGCTAGGGCTACTGGACTAGCGGGAGTCCCCTCTACCACAGATACGCAGTATTTT. Amino acids: CSARATGLAGVPSTTDTQYF.

This clonotype was observed a few times. CDR3 coding DNA: TGTGCCACCAGATCCAGGGGGAGGGAGACCCAGTACTTC. This translates into CATRSRGRETQYF. The chain recombines TRBV24-1 with TRBJ2-5; D may be TRBD1 (7 bases). The CDR3 extends over 13 amino acids. Germline V gene sequence: CDR1 KGHDR, CDR2 SFDVKD. V lost 7 bases and J 5 bases, leaving 13 bases between the germline ends.

With regard to this clonotype: A much more abundant neighbour one base away suggests this may be a read error. The rearrangement links TRBV29-1 to TRBJ2-7, with D unclear. Germline CDR1 is SQVTM and CDR2 is ANQGSEA. This CDR3 is built from 12 residues. V was trimmed by 1 base and J by 2 bases, leaving 6 bases between them. CDR3 bases: TGCAGCGTTGAAGCGGAAACCTACGAGCAGTACTTC. It codes for CSVEAETYEQYF.

Regarding this clonotype: A read error may be the cause here, since a much bigger clone is one base away. The rearrangement joins TRBV5-5 to TRBJ1-1; the D is unclear. Germline V gene sequence: CDR1 SGHKS, CDR2 YYEKEE (reference sequence). The CDR3 sequence is 15 residues long. Trimming took off 0 bases at V and 3 bases at J, with 12 bases between the two ends. The CDR3 DNA sequence: TGTGCCAGCAGCTTGGTCGGGAAATCCGACACTGAAGCTTTCTTT. Its translation: CASSLVGKSDTEAFF.

Only a few counts were recorded for this clonotype. V gene TRBV6-2 or TRBV6-3 combines with J gene TRBJ2-1; 7 positions match TRBD2. The germline CDR1 and CDR2 sequences are MNHEY and SVGEGT. This CDR3 spans 15 amino acids. Trimming took 2 bases from V and 1 from J; bases not matched to a gene: 2. As DNA, the CDR3 is TGTGCCAGCAGTTACGCGGGGGTTTCCTACAATGAGCAGTTCTTC. Protein: CASSYAGVSYNEQFF.

The V gene is TRBV5-1, the J gene TRBJ2-7, with 11 bases identical to TRBD2. The CDR3 is 17 residues long. The trim removed 2 bases at V and 1 base at J, leaving 8 bases unmatched. Germline V CDR1 and CDR2: SGHRS, YFSETQ. The CDR3 reads CASSFSFTSGGSYEQYF. Here the CDR3 DNA reads TGCGCCAGCAGCTTCTCATTCACTAGCGGGGGTTCCTACGAGCAGTACTTC.

There are many counts of this clonotype. This sequence joins TRBV29-1 and TRBJ1-5; TRBD1 agrees at 9 bases. V lost 5 bases, J lost 2 bases, and 4 bases stayed unmatched. The CDR3 contains 14 residues. Germline values: CDR1 SQVTM, CDR2 ANQGSEA. The CDR3 DNA sequence: TGCAGCGTTATGACAGGGGGGGGCAATCAGCCCCAGCATTTT. This gives the protein CSVMTGGGNQPQHF.

This rearrangement joins TRBV12-3 or TRBV12-4 to TRBJ1-3; weak D call: TRBD1 (5 bases). There are 15 residues in the CDR3. V was pared by 8 bases and J by 2 bases, with 16 bases between. In DNA form, the CDR3 reads TGTGCCAGCGATCAAAGGACAAGCCCTGGAAACACCATATATTTT. It translates to CASDQRTSPGNTIYF.

This clonotype was observed at least ten times. This sequence joins TRBV29-1 and TRBJ2-7; 14 nucleotides line up with TRBD2. Losses at the gene ends were 6 bases for V and 6 bases for J; bases not matched to a gene: 7. The CDR3 consists of 14 residues. The V gene's germline CDR1 is SQVTM and CDR2 ANQGSEA. DNA for the CDR3: TGCAGCGTAGCGACTAGCGGGAGGGCGACCGAGCAGTACTTC. Its translation: CSVATSGRATEQYF.

The genes are TRBV6-1 and TRBJ2-3, with 14 positions matching TRBD2. CDR1 MNHNS and CDR2 SASEGT come from the germline V gene. The ends lost 6 bases at V and 6 bases at J; junction bases unmatched: 5. There are 15 residues in the CDR3. CDR3 amino acids: CASRKTSGRGDTQYF. DNA of the CDR3: TGTGCCAGCAGGAAGACTAGCGGGAGGGGGGATACGCAGTATTTT.

In its sample, this clonotype was seen many times. The V and J genes are TRBV5-1 and TRBJ2-1, with D perhaps matching TRBD2 (6 bases). Trimming pared 0 bases from V and 0 bases from J, leaving 7 bases between. This CDR3 is built from 15 residues. CDR1 and CDR2 (germline): SGHRS, YFSETQ. CDR3 in amino acids: CASSLGDFSYNEQFF. The CDR3 DNA sequence: TGCGCCAGCAGCTTGGGGGACTTCTCCTACAATGAGCAGTTCTTC.

The gene calls are TRBV6-5 and TRBJ1-2; D is unclear. Germline V gives CDR1 MNHEY, CDR2 SVGAGI. The CDR3 runs 12 residues. V shed 7 bases and J shed 3 bases, with 9 bases lying between them. CDR3 sequence reads: CASMGRYYGYTF. CDR3 bases: TGTGCCAGCATGGGCCGGTACTATGGCTACACCTTC.

There are many counts of this clonotype. The V call is TRBV29-1, the J call TRBJ2-2; TRBD1 agrees at 9 bases. The CDR3 sequence is 13 residues long. Unmatched junction bases numbered 3, after V lost 3 bases and J lost 7 bases. In germline, CDR1 is SQVTM, CDR2 ANQGSEA. CDR3 sequence reads: CSVDATGGGELFF. DNA of the CDR3: TGCAGCGTTGACGCGACAGGGGGCGGGGAGCTGTTTTTT.

The J gene is TRBJ2-1, the V gene TRBV7-9; TRBD2 matches 11 bases. The CDR3 loop spans 13 amino acids. CDR1 SEHNR and CDR2 FQNEAQ come from the germline V gene (reference sequence). V trimming: 11 bases; J trimming: 7 bases; junction bases outside the gene matches: 7. CDR3 nucleotide sequence: TGTGCCCCCGGGCTAGCGGGGGGTAATGAGCAGTTCTTC. Its protein product is CAPGLAGGNEQFF.

This chain connects TRBV28 to TRBJ2-1; D possibly uses TRBD1 or TRBD2 (6 bases each). The CDR3 runs 17 residues. Germline assignment: CDR1 MDHEN and CDR2 SYDVKM. Trimming took 5 bases from V and 7 from J, leaving 24 bases between them. The CDR3 reads CASSGKAGTPGRNEQFF. The DNA for the CDR3 is TGTGCCAGCAGTGGGAAGGCCGGGACACCAGGGAGGAATGAGCAGTTCTTC.

This clonotype was detected many times. This chain uses TRBV25-1 with TRBJ1-2, with unresolved D. The germline V gene encodes CDR1 MGHDK and CDR2 SYGVNS. This CDR3 spans 13 amino acids. V lost 1 base, J lost 4 bases, and 7 bases lay in between. The CDR3 sequence is CASSESSLYGYTF. In DNA, the CDR3 is TGTGCCAGCAGTGAATCTAGTCTCTATGGCTACACCTTC.

This clonotype was counted many times. The chain's CDR3 is CASSLSPRVTDTQYF. CDR3 coding DNA: TGTGCCAGCAGCTTATCCCCGCGGGTCACAGATACGCAGTATTTT. V gene TRBV11-1 combines with J gene TRBJ2-3; perhaps TRBD2 as D (5 bases). Deletions cut 2 bases from V and 2 bases from J, with 11 bases between. The CDR3 runs 15 residues. The germline CDR1 and CDR2 sequences are SGHAT and FQDESV (reference sequence). Full variable domain (remainder filled in from reference TRBV11-1 and TRBJ2-3): EAEVAQSPRYKITEKSQAVAFWCDPISGHATLYWYRQILGQGPELLVQFQDESVVDDSQLPKDRFSAERLKGVDSTLKIQPAELGDSAMYLCASSLSPRVTDTQYFGPGTRLTVL.

The CDR3 DNA follows: TGTGCCACCACTCGCGGTTACGAGCAGTACTTC. This codes for CATTRGYEQYF. The chain uses TRBV28 and TRBJ2-7; no definite D call. This CDR3 contains 11 residues. V was clipped by 10 bases and J by 4 bases, with 11 bases between them. The germline CDR1 and CDR2 sequences are MDHEN and SYDVKM.

This clonotype has a handful of counts. This chain joins TRBV6-1 and TRBJ1-5; 11 bases are shared with TRBD1. CDR1 MNHNS and CDR2 SASEGT come from the germline V gene. The V segment lost 4 bases and the J segment 6 bases; nucleotides outside the gene matches: 2. This CDR3 has 14 residues. The CDR3 spells CASSGTGGSQPQHF. The CDR3 coding sequence is TGTGCCAGCAGTGGGACAGGGGGCAGTCAGCCCCAGCATTTT.

In this sample, this clonotype turned up a few times. This chain joins TRBV7-3 and TRBJ2-1; 7 bases line up with TRBD2. CDR1 and CDR2 from the germline V gene are SGHTA and FQGTGA. The CDR3 has 15 amino acids. Germline trimming cut 0 bases from V and 4 bases from J; bases unmatched to any gene: 3. The CDR3 reads CASSLTASGYNEQFF. In DNA form, the CDR3 reads TGTGCCAGCAGCTTAACGGCTAGCGGATACAATGAGCAGTTCTTC. Together with reference TRBV7-3 and TRBJ2-1, the CDR3 gives the full variable domain: GAGVSQTPSNKVTEKGKYVELRCDPISGHTALYWYRQSLGQGPEFLIYFQGTGAADDSGLPNDRFFAVRPEGSVSTLKIQRTERGDSAVYLCASSLTASGYNEQFFGPGTRLTVL.

This clonotype was recorded a few times. The chain links TRBV5-4 to TRBJ2-1, with D possibly being TRBD1 or TRBD2 (5 bases each). V was shortened by 3 bases and J by 6 bases, with 16 bases between the two germline ends. Looked up from germline, CDR1 is SGHNT and CDR2 is YYREEE (reference sequence). CDR3 length: 15 amino acids. DNA of the CDR3: TGTGCCAGCAGCTATTTCGAGGGGCTGGGCAATGAGCAGTTCTTC. Encoded protein: CASSYFEGLGNEQFF. The full variable domain, in which reference TRBV5-4 and TRBJ2-1 provide the parts outside the CDR3, is ETGVTQSPTHLIKTRGQQVTLRCSSQSGHNTVSWYQQALGQGPQFIFQYYREEENGRGNFPPRFSGLQFPNYSSELNVNALELDDSALYLCASSYFEGLGNEQFFGPGTRLTVL.

This clonotype was counted only a few times. This rearrangement joins TRBV5-5 to TRBJ1-2; 9 nucleotides line up with TRBD1. The germline V gene encodes CDR1 SGHKS and CDR2 YYEKEE (reference sequence). Germline trimming cut 4 bases from V and 1 base from J; bases unmatched to any gene: 8. The CDR3 sequence is 16 residues long. DNA for the CDR3: TGTGCCAGCAGCGCGGACCCGGGACAGGGTAACTATGGCTACACCTTC. This sequence encodes CASSADPGQGNYGYTF.